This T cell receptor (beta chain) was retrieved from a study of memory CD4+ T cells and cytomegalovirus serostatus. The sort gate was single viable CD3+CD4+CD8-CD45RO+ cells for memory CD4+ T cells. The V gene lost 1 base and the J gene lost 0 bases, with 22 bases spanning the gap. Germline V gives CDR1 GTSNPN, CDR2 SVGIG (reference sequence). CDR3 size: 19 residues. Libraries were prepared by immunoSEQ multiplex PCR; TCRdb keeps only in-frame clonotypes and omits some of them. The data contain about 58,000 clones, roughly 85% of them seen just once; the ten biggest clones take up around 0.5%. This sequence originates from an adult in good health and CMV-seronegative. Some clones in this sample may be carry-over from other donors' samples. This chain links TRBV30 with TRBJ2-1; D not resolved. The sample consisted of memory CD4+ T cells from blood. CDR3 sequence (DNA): TGTGCCTGGAGTGGGTCGCGGTATGTCTCTTCCGGCTCCTACAATGAGCAGTTCTTC. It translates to CAWSGSRYVSSGSYNEQFF.